These 19 T cell receptor beta chains were sequenced from one sample in a study of OX40 agonist ivuxolimab in advanced cancers. Only in-frame clones appear in the TCRdb table, and some are missing; sequencing was by immunoSEQ multiplex PCR. Altogether tens of thousands of clones are present, 75% to 85% being singletons, with the ten largest covering under 1.5%. Specimen: CD4+ or CD8+ T cells sorted from blood, collected in a trial of the OX40 agonist ivuxolimab. Source of these receptors: an adult with an advanced solid tumor such as melanoma, head and neck, liver or kidney cancer.

The chain couples TRBV18 to TRBJ1-3, with D maybe TRBD1 (5 bases). CDR1 and CDR2 (germline): KGHSH, LQKENI. This CDR3 spans 15 amino acids. The ends were cut back, 3 bases at V and 3 bases at J, with 12 bases in the middle. CDR3 sequence: CASSPRVRDGNTIYF. The CDR3 DNA is TGTGCCAGCTCACCCAGGGTGAGAGATGGAAACACCATATATTTT.

The chain combines TRBV6-1 with TRBJ1-3; D is undetermined. Between the trimmed V and J ends, which lost 6 bases and 0 bases, there was a span of 12 bases. The CDR3 has 15 residues. Germline V gives CDR1 MNHNS, CDR2 SASEGT. CDR3 loop: CASRDQESSGNTIYF. DNA of the CDR3: TGTGCCAGCAGGGACCAGGAGAGCTCTGGAAACACCATATATTTT.

This chain joins TRBV6-1 and TRBJ1-3; the D gene is possibly TRBD1 (5 bases). The CDR3 consists of 17 residues. Germline lookup yields CDR1 MNHNS and CDR2 SASEGT. V lost 2 bases to trimming and J lost 0 bases, with 14 bases between them. The CDR3 spells CASSEWGKPHSGNTIYF. As DNA, the CDR3 is TGTGCCAGCAGTGAATGGGGGAAACCCCACTCTGGAAACACCATATATTTT.

This CDR3 reads CASSQEKGQRETQYF. CDR3 DNA: TGCGCCAGCAGCCAAGAGAAGGGGCAGAGAGAGACCCAGTACTTC. The chain couples TRBV4-1 to TRBJ2-5, with D possibly being TRBD1 (5 bases). CDR3 length equals 15 residues. CDR1 and CDR2 (germline): MGHRA, YSYEKL. The V end lost 0 bases, the J end lost 4 bases, and 12 bases lay between the germline ends.

The V and J genes are TRBV29-1 and TRBJ1-2; the D is unclear. CDR1 is SQVTM, CDR2 ANQGSEA, per germline. The length of the CDR3 is 11 residues. V lost 5 bases to trimming and J lost 8 bases, with 12 bases between them. The CDR3 here is CSVWVGEGYTF. The CDR3 nucleotides are TGCAGCGTTTGGGTCGGGGAGGGCTACACCTTC.

The chain combines TRBV6-5 with TRBJ1-6; D is unresolved. CDR1 MNHEY and CDR2 SVGAGI come from the germline V gene. The CDR3 has 16 residues. Trimming removed 1 base at V and 5 bases at J, with 12 bases between. Here the CDR3 DNA reads TGTGCCAGCAGTTACTTAAACTGGCAGGATAATTCACCCCTCCACTTT. It encodes CASSYLNWQDNSPLHF.

V usage is TRBV7-2 and J usage is TRBJ2-3; 9 bases agree with TRBD2. Germline V gene sequence: CDR1 SGHTA, CDR2 FQGNSA. Trimming at V came to 2 bases and at J to 3 bases, leaving 6 bases not matched to a gene. CDR3 length equals 16 residues. CDR3 loop: CASSLIGTSGTDTQYF. The CDR3 nucleotides are TGTGCCAGCAGCTTAATCGGAACTAGCGGGACAGATACGCAGTATTTT. Using reference TRBV7-2 and TRBJ2-3 for the parts outside the CDR3, the full variable domain is GAGVSQSPSNKVTEKGKDVELRCDPISGHTALYWYRQSLGQGLEFLIYFQGNSAPDKSGLPSDRFSAERTGGSVSTLTIQRTQQEDSAVYLCASSLIGTSGTDTQYFGPGTRLTVL.

The chain couples TRBV6-5 to TRBJ2-5, with TRBD1 as a possible D gene (5 bases). Germline CDR1 MNHEY, CDR2 SVGAGI. The CDR3 is 14 amino acids. The V and J ends lost 6 bases and 5 bases respectively, with 16 bases between them. CDR3 in DNA: TGTGCCAGCAGGCCCCCCATGGGGCCCGAGACCCAGTACTTC. This translates into CASRPPMGPETQYF.

The chain recombines TRBV2 with TRBJ1-1; D remains ambiguous. Germline V gives CDR1 SNHLY, CDR2 FYNNEI. The CDR3 runs to 13 residues. Trimming removed 5 bases from V and 1 base from J, with 8 bases in between. This CDR3 reads CASSRRENTEAFF. The CDR3 coding sequence is TGTGCCAGCAGTCGAAGGGAGAACACTGAAGCTTTCTTT.

This clone was seen a single time. The CDR3, as DNA: TGTGCCAGCAGTTACTCGCAGGACAGGGGGCTTGGCTACACCTTC. Amino acid sequence: CASSYSQDRGLGYTF. The chain links TRBV6-6 to TRBJ1-2; 11 bases agree with TRBD1. CDR3 length: 15 residues. After removal of 0 bases from V and 7 bases from J, the junction contained 4 bases not matched to a gene. CDR1 MNHNY and CDR2 SVGAGI come from the germline V gene (reference sequence).

In its sample, this clone was seen a few times. V is TRBV6-1 and J is TRBJ1-1; D is unresolved. Germline V gene data show CDR1 as MNHNS and CDR2 as SASEGT. Trimming left V 7 bases short and J 0 bases short, with 9 bases between. The CDR3 totals 13 residues. This CDR3 reads CASTQLMNTEAFF. In DNA, the CDR3 is TGTGCCAGCACCCAGCTTATGAACACTGAAGCTTTCTTT.

The chain links TRBV4-2 to TRBJ2-3; 8 nucleotides align to TRBD2. The V gene end was trimmed by 0 bases and the J gene end by 1 base; junction bases not matched to a gene: 0. The germline V gene has CDR1 LGHNA and CDR2 YNFKEQ. The CDR3 is made up of 15 amino acids. CDR3: CASSQDGGGTDTQYF. The CDR3 coding sequence is TGTGCCAGCAGCCAAGACGGGGGGGGCACAGATACGCAGTATTTT.

The CDR3, as DNA: TGTGCTAGTGGTTTGGTACTGACTAGCGGGGGTAATGAGCAGTTCTTC. Its protein product is CASGLVLTSGGNEQFF. The chain joins TRBV12-5 to TRBJ2-1, with TRBD2 identical over 12 bases. This CDR3 has 16 amino acids. Germline V gene data show CDR1 as LGHNT and CDR2 as FRNRAP. Unmatched junction bases numbered 4, after V lost 0 bases and J lost 7 bases.

The CDR3 coding sequence is TGTGCCAGCAGTCGGACGACTTCACCTCTAGCCAAAAACATTCAGTACTTC. It translates to CASSRTTSPLAKNIQYF. The chain is built from TRBV2 and TRBJ2-4; D is uncertain. The germline V and J ends were trimmed by 5 bases and 0 bases, with 17 bases remaining between them. The CDR3 contains 17 residues. Germline V CDR1 and CDR2: SNHLY, FYNNEI. Filled out from reference TRBV2 and TRBJ2-4, the complete variable domain reads EPEVTQTPSHQVTQMGQEVILRCVPISNHLYFYWYRQILGQKVEFLVSFYNNEISEKSEIFDDQFSVERPDGSNFTLKIRSTKLEDSAMYFCASSRTTSPLAKNIQYFGAGTRLSVL.

This rearrangement joins TRBV5-1 to TRBJ1-2; tentative D call: TRBD1 (5 bases). Germline V CDR1 and CDR2: SGHRS, YFSETQ. V lost 0 bases and J lost 3, with 21 bases in between. This CDR3 contains 18 residues. The CDR3 loop is CASSLDPDTLREDYGYTF. The DNA of the CDR3 is TGCGCCAGCAGCTTGGACCCCGACACCCTCAGGGAGGACTATGGCTACACCTTC.

The chain is built from TRBV7-8 and TRBJ1-5; 7 bases fit TRBD1. CDR3 size: 16 residues. Trimming removed 3 bases from V and 4 bases from J; junction bases left unmatched: 9. Germline values: CDR1 SGHVS, CDR2 FQNEAQ. CDR3 region: CASSFTNTGVNQPQHF. CDR3 bases: TGTGCCAGCAGCTTTACAAACACAGGGGTGAATCAGCCCCAGCATTTT.

The V gene is TRBV7-9, the J gene TRBJ2-3; 10 nucleotides line up with TRBD2. The CDR3 is 16 residues long. V shed 4 bases, J shed 5 bases, and the junction held 9 bases outside the gene matches. Germline V lookup: CDR1 SEHNR, CDR2 FQNEAQ (reference sequence). CDR3 coding DNA: TGTGCCAGCAGCTCTACTAGCGGGGCCCCCAGAGATACGCAGTATTTT. It specifies CASSSTSGAPRDTQYF.

The chain recombines TRBV5-1 with TRBJ1-1; D unresolved. The CDR3 totals 14 residues. CDR1 and CDR2 (germline): SGHRS, YFSETQ. Trimming took off 0 bases at V and 0 bases at J, with 6 bases between the two ends. CDR3 loop: CASSLGEVNTEAFF. The CDR3 region has the DNA TGCGCCAGCAGCTTGGGTGAGGTGAACACTGAAGCTTTCTTT.

The rearrangement links TRBV5-8 to TRBJ2-7; D is unclear. V dropped 9 bases and J dropped 4 bases, with 8 bases sitting between them. There are 10 residues in the CDR3. CDR1 and CDR2 (germline): SGHTS, YDEGEE. For the CDR3, the DNA is TGTGCCAACGCACCATACGAGCAGTACTTC. Protein: CANAPYEQYF.